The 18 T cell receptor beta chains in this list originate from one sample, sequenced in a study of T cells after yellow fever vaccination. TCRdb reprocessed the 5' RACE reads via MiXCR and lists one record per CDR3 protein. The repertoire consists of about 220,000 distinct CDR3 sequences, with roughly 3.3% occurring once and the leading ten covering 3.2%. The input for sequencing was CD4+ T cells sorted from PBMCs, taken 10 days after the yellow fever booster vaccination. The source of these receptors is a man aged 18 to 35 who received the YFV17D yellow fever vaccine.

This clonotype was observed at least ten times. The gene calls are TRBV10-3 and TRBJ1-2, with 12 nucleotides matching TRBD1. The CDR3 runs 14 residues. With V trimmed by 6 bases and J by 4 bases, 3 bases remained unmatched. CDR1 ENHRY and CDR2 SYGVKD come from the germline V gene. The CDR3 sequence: CAIRVGQGAYGYTF. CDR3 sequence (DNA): TGTGCCATCAGGGTGGGACAGGGGGCCTATGGCTACACCTTC.

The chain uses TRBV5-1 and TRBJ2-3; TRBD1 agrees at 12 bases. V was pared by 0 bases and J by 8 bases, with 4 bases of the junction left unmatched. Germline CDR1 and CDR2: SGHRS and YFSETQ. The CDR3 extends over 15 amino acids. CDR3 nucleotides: TGCGCCAGCAGCTTGGAGGGACAGGGGGCGCGTACGCAGTATTTT. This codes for CASSLEGQGARTQYF. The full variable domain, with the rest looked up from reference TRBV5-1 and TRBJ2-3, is KAGVTQTPRYLIKTRGQQVTLSCSPISGHRSVSWYQQTPGQGLQFLFEYFSETQRNKGNFPGRFSGRQFSNSRSEMNVSTLELGDSALYLCASSLEGQGARTQYFGPGTRLTVL.

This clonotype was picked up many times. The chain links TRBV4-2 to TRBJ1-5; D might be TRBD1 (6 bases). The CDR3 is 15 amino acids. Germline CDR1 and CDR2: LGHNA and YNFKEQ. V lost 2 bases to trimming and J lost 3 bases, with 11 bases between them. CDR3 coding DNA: TGTGCCAGCAGCCAACAAACAGGGTTCAATCAGCCCCAGCATTTT. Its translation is CASSQQTGFNQPQHF.

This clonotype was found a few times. CDR3 sequence: CASRNDGRYGYTF. The CDR3 coding sequence is TGTGCCAGTAGGAACGACGGACGCTATGGCTACACCTTC. The chain has TRBV19 and TRBJ1-2; D gene ambiguous. Trimming shortened V by 6 bases and J by 4 bases, and 12 bases separated the two germline ends. This CDR3 spans 13 amino acids. The V gene's germline CDR1 is LNHDA and CDR2 SQIVND (reference sequence).

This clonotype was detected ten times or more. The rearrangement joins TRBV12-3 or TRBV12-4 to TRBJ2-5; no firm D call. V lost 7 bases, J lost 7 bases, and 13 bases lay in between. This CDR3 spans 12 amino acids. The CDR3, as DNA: TGTGCCAGCAATGCGGCAAAAGGGACCCAGTACTTC. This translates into CASNAAKGTQYF.

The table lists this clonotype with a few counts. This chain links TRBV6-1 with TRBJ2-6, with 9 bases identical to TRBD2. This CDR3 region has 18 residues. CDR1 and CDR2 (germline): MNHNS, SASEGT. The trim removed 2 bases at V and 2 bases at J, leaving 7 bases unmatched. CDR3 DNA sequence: TGTGCCAGCAGTGAACGGAGCGGGGGGCCAACTGGGGCCAACGTCCTGACTTTC. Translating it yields CASSERSGGPTGANVLTF.

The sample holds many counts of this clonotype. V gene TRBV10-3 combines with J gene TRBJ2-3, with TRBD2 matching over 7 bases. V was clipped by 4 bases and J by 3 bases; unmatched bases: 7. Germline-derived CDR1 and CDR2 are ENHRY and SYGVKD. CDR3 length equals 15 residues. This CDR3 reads CAISGGGVGTDTQYF. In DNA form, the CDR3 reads TGTGCCATCAGTGGGGGAGGGGTCGGGACAGATACGCAGTATTTT.

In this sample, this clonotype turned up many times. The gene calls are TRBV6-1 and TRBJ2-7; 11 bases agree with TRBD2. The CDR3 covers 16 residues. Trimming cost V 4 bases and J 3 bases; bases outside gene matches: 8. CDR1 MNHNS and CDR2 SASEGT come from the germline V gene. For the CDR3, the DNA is TGTGCCAGCAGTGTACTAGCGGGGGAGTCGCACTACGAGCAGTACTTC. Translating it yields CASSVLAGESHYEQYF.

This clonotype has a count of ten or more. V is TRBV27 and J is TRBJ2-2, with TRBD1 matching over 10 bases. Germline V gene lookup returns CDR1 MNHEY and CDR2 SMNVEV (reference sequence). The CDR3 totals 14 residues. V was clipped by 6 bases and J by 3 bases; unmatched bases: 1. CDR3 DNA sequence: TGTGCCAGCAGAGGACAGGGGGACACCGGGGAGCTGTTTTTT. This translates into CASRGQGDTGELFF.

CDR3 sequence (DNA): TGCAGTGCCAGACCCATCCTCGGTCTTTATGGCTACACCTTC. Its protein product is CSARPILGLYGYTF. The chain links TRBV20-1 to TRBJ1-2, with unresolved D. The CDR3 totals 14 residues. Trimming left V 6 bases short and J 5 bases short, with 19 bases between. Germline V CDR1 and CDR2: DFQATT, SNEGSKA (reference sequence).

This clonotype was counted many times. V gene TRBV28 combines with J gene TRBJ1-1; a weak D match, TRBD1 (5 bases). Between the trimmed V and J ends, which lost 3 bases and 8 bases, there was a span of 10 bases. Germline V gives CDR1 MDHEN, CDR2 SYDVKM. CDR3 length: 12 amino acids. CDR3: CASSLPRVEAFF. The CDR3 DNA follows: TGTGCCAGCAGTTTGCCCAGGGTGGAAGCTTTCTTT. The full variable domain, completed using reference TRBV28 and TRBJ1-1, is DVKVTQSSRYLVKRTGEKVFLECVQDMDHENMFWYRQDPGLGLRLIYFSYDVKMKEKGDIPEGYSVSREKKERFSLILESASTNQTSMYLCASSLPRVEAFFGQGTRLTVV.

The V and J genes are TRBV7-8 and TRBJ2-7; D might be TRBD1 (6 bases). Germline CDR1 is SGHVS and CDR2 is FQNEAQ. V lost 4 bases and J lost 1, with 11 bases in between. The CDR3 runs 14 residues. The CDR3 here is CASSSLDRSYEQYV. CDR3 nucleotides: TGTGCCAGCAGCTCCCTTGACAGGTCCTACGAGCAGTACGTC.

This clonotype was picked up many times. Here the CDR3 reads CAITSERGGADTQYF. The CDR3 DNA is TGTGCCATCACCAGCGAGCGGGGGGGTGCAGATACGCAGTATTTT. The chain recombines TRBV10-3 with TRBJ2-3; 10 nucleotides line up with TRBD2. The V gene's germline CDR1 is ENHRY and CDR2 SYGVKD. This CDR3 contains 15 residues. V lost 7 bases and J lost 4; bases outside the gene matches: 8.

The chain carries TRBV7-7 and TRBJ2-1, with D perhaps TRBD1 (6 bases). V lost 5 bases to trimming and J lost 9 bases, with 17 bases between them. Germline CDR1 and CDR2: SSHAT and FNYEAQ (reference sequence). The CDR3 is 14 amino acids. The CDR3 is CASSPLPLGGEQFF. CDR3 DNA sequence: TGTGCCAGCAGCCCCCTGCCCCTAGGGGGTGAGCAGTTCTTC.

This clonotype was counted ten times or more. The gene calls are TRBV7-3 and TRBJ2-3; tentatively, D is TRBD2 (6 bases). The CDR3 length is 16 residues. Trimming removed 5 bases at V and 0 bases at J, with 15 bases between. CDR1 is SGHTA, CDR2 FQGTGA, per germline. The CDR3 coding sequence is TGTGCCAGCAGCCCTGTAGGGACTCATAGCACAGATACGCAGTATTTT. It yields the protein CASSPVGTHSTDTQYF.

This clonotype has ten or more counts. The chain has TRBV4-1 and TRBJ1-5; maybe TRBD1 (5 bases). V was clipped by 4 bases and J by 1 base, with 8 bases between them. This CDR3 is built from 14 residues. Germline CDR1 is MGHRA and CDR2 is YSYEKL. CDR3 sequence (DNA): TGCGCCAGCAGCCGGCCAGGGAGCAATCAGCCCCAGCATTTT. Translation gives CASSRPGSNQPQHF.

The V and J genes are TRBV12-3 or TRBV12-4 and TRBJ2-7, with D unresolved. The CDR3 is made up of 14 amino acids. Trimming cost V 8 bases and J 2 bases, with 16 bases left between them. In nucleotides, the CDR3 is TGTGCCAGCGGGAAGAGGCTAGGTACCTACGAGCAGTACTTC. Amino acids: CASGKRLGTYEQYF.

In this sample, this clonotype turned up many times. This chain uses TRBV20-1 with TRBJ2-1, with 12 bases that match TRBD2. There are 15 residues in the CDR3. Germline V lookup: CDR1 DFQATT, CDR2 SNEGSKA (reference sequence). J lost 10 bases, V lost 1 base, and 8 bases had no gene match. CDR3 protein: CSARVGTSGPGEQFF. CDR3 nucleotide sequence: TGCAGTGCTAGAGTGGGGACTAGCGGGCCAGGGGAGCAGTTCTTC.